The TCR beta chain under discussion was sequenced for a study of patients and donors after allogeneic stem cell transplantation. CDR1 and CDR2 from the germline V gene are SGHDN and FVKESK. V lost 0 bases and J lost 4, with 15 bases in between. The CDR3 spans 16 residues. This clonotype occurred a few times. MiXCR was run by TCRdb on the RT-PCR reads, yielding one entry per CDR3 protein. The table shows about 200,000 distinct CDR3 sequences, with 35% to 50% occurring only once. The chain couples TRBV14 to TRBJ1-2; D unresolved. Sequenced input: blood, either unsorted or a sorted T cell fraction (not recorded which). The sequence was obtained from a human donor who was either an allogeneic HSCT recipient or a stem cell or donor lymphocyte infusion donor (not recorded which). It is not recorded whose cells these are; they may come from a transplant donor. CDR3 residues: CASSQDLIQKPYGYTF. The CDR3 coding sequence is TGTGCCAGCAGCCAAGATCTGATCCAGAAACCCTATGGCTACACCTTC.